What follows are 27 T cell receptor beta chains derived from one specimen sequenced in a study of T cells in women clearing cervical HPV infection. TCRdb keeps only in-frame clones here, not all; method: immunoSEQ multiplex PCR. Recorded here are roughly 22,000 clones; the top ten clones represent around 3%. Sequenced sample: blood buffy coat. These receptors were taken from a woman between 18 and 75 years old with a cervical HPV16 infection that either progressed to CIN3+ or cleared (not recorded which).

Details on this clone: The missing CDR3 end, 3 residues past where the read stops, is filled in from the germline J gene. V is TRBV6-1 and J is TRBJ2-1; TRBD1 is a possible D gene (5 bases). This CDR3 comprises 12 residues. Trimming cost V 4 bases and J 9 bases, with 10 bases left between them. Germline V lookup: CDR1 MNHNS, CDR2 SASEGT. CDR3 amino acids: CASSGERGEQFF. The DNA read from the CDR3 is TGTGCCAGCAGTGGGGAAAGGGGTGAG.

Worth noting for this clone: The read ends 3 residues before the CDR3 terminus; that terminus is restored from the germline J gene. The chain recombines TRBV20-1 with TRBJ2-5; TRBD2 matches at 13 bases. V dropped 1 base and J dropped 1; count of bases not matched to a gene: 6. The V gene's germline CDR1 is DFQATT and CDR2 SNEGSKA (reference sequence). The CDR3 length is 17 residues. This chain's CDR3 is CSARGEGLAGAQETQYF. The sequenced part of the CDR3 DNA is TGCAGTGCTAGAGGGGAAGGACTAGCGGGAGCCCAAGAGACC.

Notes on this clone: The CDR3 end is not reached by the read, which stops 3 residues before it; the germline J gene fills it in. V usage is TRBV5-1 and J usage is TRBJ2-3; the D is unclear. The V end was cut by 0 bases, the J end by 3 bases, with 5 bases between. The CDR3 is 13 amino acids. Germline CDR1 is SGHRS and CDR2 is YFSETQ. CDR3 protein: CASSLDLTDTQYF. Partial CDR3 DNA: TGCGCCAGCAGCTTGGACCTAACAGATACG.

Details on this clone: The CDR3 is cut off 3 residues early in the read; its end comes from the germline J gene. The J gene is TRBJ2-1, the V gene TRBV19; 7 positions agree with TRBD2. The CDR3 runs 15 residues. V lost 0 bases and J lost 7; bases outside the gene matches: 6. Germline V gene sequence: CDR1 LNHDA, CDR2 SQIVND (reference sequence). CDR3 DNA, as far as it was read: TGTGCCAGTAGTATAGAGGTTTGGGAGGGGAATGAG. Encoded protein: CASSIEVWEGNE. The entire CDR3 is CASSIEVWEGNEQFF.

Comment on this clone: Coverage ceases 3 residues before the CDR3 finishes, and the germline J gene fills in the end. The chain couples TRBV20-1 to TRBJ2-1, with 10 nucleotides matching TRBD1. The CDR3 is 14 residues long. Looked up from germline, CDR1 is DFQATT and CDR2 is SNEGSKA (reference sequence). Losses at the gene ends were 3 bases for V and 8 bases for J; bases not matched to a gene: 7. This chain's CDR3 is CSASLGTGVHEQFF. The part of the CDR3 DNA that was read is TGCAGTGCTAGCCTGGGGACAGGGGTGCATGAG.

Remarks on this clone: The read gets to within 3 residues of the CDR3 end, and the germline J gene fills in the rest. V gene TRBV5-1 combines with J gene TRBJ2-3; 12 nucleotides align to TRBD1. V shed 4 bases, J shed 5 bases, and the junction held 8 bases outside the gene matches. The V gene's germline CDR1 is SGHRS and CDR2 YFSETQ. CDR3 size: 16 residues. The CDR3 region is CASSIPRDRGQDTQYF. CDR3 DNA, as far as it was read: TGCGCCAGCAGCATCCCCCGGGACAGGGGGCAAGATACG.

As for this clone: The sequenced fragment ends 3 residues before the CDR3 boundary, so the rest is inferred from the germline J gene. The V gene is TRBV6-2 or TRBV6-3, the J gene TRBJ2-7; 12 bases map to TRBD2. CDR1 is MNHEY and CDR2 is SVGEGT in the germline V gene. The CDR3 contains 12 residues. V was clipped by 11 bases and J by 4 bases; unmatched bases: 3. The CDR3 DNA, read in part, is TGTGCCTCGGGACTAGCGGGTTACGAG. It translates to CASGLAGYE. The CDR3 in its entirety is CASGLAGYEQYF.

Notes on this clone: The read halts 3 residues ahead of the CDR3 end, with the missing end drawn from the germline J gene. The V and J genes are TRBV2 and TRBJ1-6; the D gene is possibly TRBD1 (5 bases). V was clipped by 4 bases and J by 6 bases, with 13 bases between them. From germline, CDR1 is SNHLY and CDR2 FYNNEI. The CDR3 has 15 residues. The covered CDR3 bases are TGTGCCAGCAGTGTCCTAGGGGATATTAATTCACCC. The encoded protein is CASSVLGDINSP. The full CDR3 is CASSVLGDINSPLHF.

Concerning this clone itself: The read terminates 3 residues ahead of where the CDR3 ends, so the germline J gene completes it. This chain joins TRBV2 and TRBJ1-1; D gene ambiguous. V was clipped by 7 bases and J by 4 bases, with 13 bases between them. Germline V lookup: CDR1 SNHLY, CDR2 FYNNEI. The CDR3 extends over 13 amino acids. Partial CDR3 DNA: TGTGCCAGCATGCAGGACTGGACCACTGAA. Translating gives CASMQDWTTE. The full CDR3 protein reads CASMQDWTTEAFF. The full variable domain, completed using reference TRBV2 and TRBJ1-1, is EPEVTQTPSHQVTQMGQEVILRCVPISNHLYFYWYRQILGQKVEFLVSFYNNEISEKSEIFDDQFSVERPDGSNFTLKIRSTKLEDSAMYFCASMQDWTTEAFFGQGTRLTVV.

Regarding this clone: The read finishes 3 residues shy of the CDR3 end, and the germline J gene is used to complete it. The chain couples TRBV19 to TRBJ2-2; D might be TRBD2 (7 bases). This CDR3 is built from 16 residues. V dropped 5 bases and J dropped 5 bases, with 18 bases sitting between them. Germline values: CDR1 LNHDA, CDR2 SQIVND (reference sequence). CDR3 in amino acids: CASSPQAGAGTGELFF. The sequenced part of the CDR3 DNA is TGTGCCAGTAGTCCCCAGGCGGGGGCCGGAACCGGGGAG.

According to its frequency, this clone is medium-sized. The read ends 3 residues before the CDR3 terminus; that terminus is restored from the germline J gene. This sequence joins TRBV6-2 or TRBV6-3 and TRBJ1-2; D is possibly TRBD1 (5 bases). The CDR3 loop spans 14 amino acids. V lost 7 bases and J 0 bases, leaving 12 bases between the germline ends. In germline, CDR1 is MNHEY, CDR2 SVGEGT. Here the CDR3 reads CASMRQGANYGYTF. CDR3 bases read: TGTGCCAGCATGAGGCAGGGAGCTAACTATGGC.

With respect to this clone: The DNA ends 3 residues before the CDR3 does, and the rest of the CDR3 is filled in from the germline J gene. The chain recombines TRBV20-1 with TRBJ2-7; 7 bases map to TRBD2. The CDR3 has 14 residues. V dropped 1 base and J dropped 4; count of bases not matched to a gene: 7. Germline V gene lookup returns CDR1 DFQATT and CDR2 SNEGSKA (reference sequence). The CDR3 spells CSARAGWGGYEQYF. CDR3 bases read: TGCAGTGCTAGAGCAGGCTGGGGGGGTTACGAG.

A remark on this clone: The read ends 3 residues early relative to the CDR3; the germline J gene fills the gap. The chain employs TRBV4-2 and TRBJ1-2, with unresolved D. V shed 0 bases and J shed 5 bases, with 13 bases lying between them. The V gene's germline CDR1 is LGHNA and CDR2 YNFKEQ. This CDR3 is built from 15 residues. The CDR3 DNA, read in part, is TGTGCCAGCAGCCAAGAATTAATCATCACTTATGGC. Residues: CASSQELIITYG. The full CDR3 reads CASSQELIITYGYTF.

Worth noting for this clone: The missing CDR3 end, 3 residues past where the read stops, is filled in from the germline J gene. V usage is TRBV5-1 and J usage is TRBJ1-4; possibly TRBD1 for D (5 bases). Between the trimmed V and J ends, which lost 2 bases and 6 bases, there was a span of 11 bases. There are 14 residues in the CDR3. Germline CDR1 is SGHRS and CDR2 is YFSETQ. CDR3 residues: CASSFLDTDEKLFF. Incomplete CDR3 DNA: TGCGCCAGCAGCTTCCTGGACACAGATGAAAAA.

A note on this clone: The DNA ends 3 residues before the CDR3 does, and the rest of the CDR3 is filled in from the germline J gene. The chain has TRBV6-2 or TRBV6-3 and TRBJ2-5, with unresolved D. CDR1 is MNHEY and CDR2 is SVGEGT in the germline V gene. The CDR3 length is 13 residues. Between the trimmed V and J ends, which lost 1 base and 3 bases, there was a span of 6 bases. CDR3: CASSYLTEETQYF. CDR3 bases read: TGTGCCAGCAGTTACTTGACTGAAGAGACC.

A word on this clone: The read is 3 residues too short to cover the CDR3 end, so that end is filled in from the germline J gene. The J gene is TRBJ2-7, the V gene TRBV7-6, with TRBD2 matching 14 bases. The J segment lost 2 bases and the V segment lost 6 bases, leaving 3 bases of the junction unmatched. CDR3 length: 15 residues. Germline CDR1 SGHVS, CDR2 FNYEAQ. The part of the CDR3 DNA that was read is TGTGCCAGCAGACAGACTAGCGGGAGGGCCTACGAG. This encodes CASRQTSGRAYE. The CDR3 in its entirety is CASRQTSGRAYEQYF.

As regards this clone: The read ends 3 residues shy of where the CDR3 ends; the end is completed using the germline J gene. The chain couples TRBV20-1 to TRBJ1-5, with D possibly matching TRBD1 (5 bases). CDR1 DFQATT and CDR2 SNEGSKA come from the germline V gene (reference sequence). This CDR3 spans 17 amino acids. Trimming left V 0 bases short and J 1 base short, with 16 bases between. CDR3 amino acids: CSAREFIGEASNQPQHF. CDR3 DNA, as far as it was read: TGCAGTGCTAGAGAGTTTATAGGGGAAGCGAGCAATCAGCCC.

For this clone: The read is 3 residues too short to cover the CDR3 end, so that end is filled in from the germline J gene. The chain combines TRBV19 with TRBJ1-5, with a weak D call TRBD1 (6 bases). Trimming removed 0 bases from V and 7 bases from J, with 19 bases in between. This CDR3 is 17 amino acids long. Germline-derived CDR1 and CDR2 are LNHDA and SQIVND (reference sequence). Here the CDR3 reads CASSIDEDPLDRQPQHF. The CDR3 DNA, read in part, is TGTGCCAGTAGTATAGATGAGGACCCCCTTGACAGGCAGCCC.

This clone counts as medium-sized by frequency. The read terminates 3 residues before the CDR3 end, so the remaining end is supplied by the germline J gene. The chain links TRBV6-4 to TRBJ2-3; TRBD2 matches 12 bases. V was clipped by 7 bases and J by 4 bases; unmatched bases: 6. Germline assignment: CDR1 MRHNA and CDR2 SNTAGT. The CDR3 consists of 15 residues. This CDR3 is CASKMTSGSADTQYF. The CDR3 bases that were read are TGTGCCAGCAAGATGACTAGCGGGAGTGCAGATACG.

About this clone: The missing CDR3 end, 3 residues past where the read stops, is filled in from the germline J gene. The chain links TRBV2 to TRBJ1-5; TRBD1 aligns across 9 bases. Germline values: CDR1 SNHLY, CDR2 FYNNEI. The CDR3 is 14 amino acids. Trimming cost V 2 bases and J 7 bases; bases outside gene matches: 3. The CDR3 sequence is CASSEMDRGQPQHF. Incomplete CDR3 DNA: TGTGCCAGCAGTGAAATGGACAGGGGACAGCCC. The entire variable domain, with the rest obtained from reference TRBV2 and TRBJ1-5, is as follows: EPEVTQTPSHQVTQMGQEVILRCVPISNHLYFYWYRQILGQKVEFLVSFYNNEISEKSEIFDDQFSVERPDGSNFTLKIRSTKLEDSAMYFCASSEMDRGQPQHFGDGTRLSIL.

As regards this clone: The sequenced fragment ends 3 residues before the CDR3 boundary, so the rest is inferred from the germline J gene. V gene TRBV5-1 combines with J gene TRBJ2-1; weak D call: TRBD2 (5 bases). With 2 bases removed from V and 0 bases from J, the gap between germline ends came to 9 bases. The CDR3 covers 15 residues. Germline-derived CDR1 and CDR2 are SGHRS and YFSETQ. The sequenced CDR3 bases are TGCGCCAGCAGCTTAAGCGGTGGCTCCTACAATGAG. As protein: CASSLSGGSYNE. The full CDR3 reads CASSLSGGSYNEQFF. Full variable domain (remainder filled in from reference TRBV5-1 and TRBJ2-1): KAGVTQTPRYLIKTRGQQVTLSCSPISGHRSVSWYQQTPGQGLQFLFEYFSETQRNKGNFPGRFSGRQFSNSRSEMNVSTLELGDSALYLCASSLSGGSYNEQFFGPGTRLTVL.

In the case of this clone: The CDR3 is cut off 3 residues early in the read; its end comes from the germline J gene. The J gene is TRBJ2-2, the V gene TRBV7-9; 7 nucleotides agree with TRBD2. Germline-derived CDR1 and CDR2 are SEHNR and FQNEAQ (reference sequence). The CDR3 is 13 residues long. The ends lost 10 bases at V and 6 bases at J; junction bases unmatched: 8. The CDR3 bases that were read are TGTGCCACGCGGGGGTTTGCCGCCGGGGAG. Encoded protein: CATRGFAAGE. In full, the CDR3 is CATRGFAAGELFF.

A remark on this clone: The read ends 3 residues early relative to the CDR3; the germline J gene fills the gap. V and J are TRBV20-1 and TRBJ1-1; the D gene is possibly TRBD1 (5 bases). The germline CDR1 and CDR2 sequences are DFQATT and SNEGSKA (reference sequence). The CDR3 sequence is 15 residues long. CDR3 residues: CSAPSGEIDKGEAFF. CDR3 DNA, as far as it was read: TGCAGTGCTCCCTCGGGGGAAATTGACAAGGGAGAA.

As regards this clone: With the read ending 3 residues before the CDR3 end, the germline J gene is used to fill in that end. This chain uses TRBV5-1 with TRBJ1-6; the match to TRBD1 covers 8 bases. This CDR3 is 15 amino acids long. V shed 4 bases, J shed 8 bases, and the junction held 8 bases outside the gene matches. Per germline, CDR1 SGHRS and CDR2 YFSETQ. CDR3 bases read: TGCGCCAGCAGCCACGACAGGGGAACCGATTCACCC. Protein product: CASSHDRGTDSP. The complete CDR3 reads CASSHDRGTDSPLHF.

The DNA read from the CDR3 is TGTGCCAGCAGCTTGGGGGGGGGAATTAGCTACGAG. This codes for CASSLGGGISYE. The full-length CDR3 reads as CASSLGGGISYEQYF. V is TRBV7-2 and J is TRBJ2-7; 7 nucleotides line up with TRBD2. The read ends 3 residues early relative to the CDR3; the germline J gene fills the gap. The CDR3 extends over 15 amino acids. Germline V gene sequence: CDR1 SGHTA, CDR2 FQGNSA. V shed 3 bases, J shed 3 bases, and the junction held 8 bases outside the gene matches.

Concerning this clone: From the germline J gene comes the end of the CDR3, since the read stops 3 residues before it. The V call is TRBV20-1, the J call TRBJ1-1; D may be TRBD1 (6 bases). CDR1 is DFQATT, CDR2 SNEGSKA, per germline (reference sequence). Trimming took off 1 base at V and 6 bases at J, with 24 bases between the two ends. CDR3 length: 17 amino acids. CDR3 loop: CSARGAGTPALWAEAFF. The DNA read from the CDR3 is TGCAGTGCTAGAGGGGCTGGGACACCCGCCTTATGGGCTGAA.

Turning to this clone: The read falls 3 residues short of the CDR3 end, and the missing part is taken from the germline J gene. This chain joins TRBV7-9 and TRBJ1-5; D perhaps matches TRBD1 (5 bases). The germline V gene has CDR1 SEHNR and CDR2 FQNEAQ (reference sequence). The V end was cut by 5 bases, the J end by 5 bases, with 10 bases between. There are 13 residues in the CDR3. The covered CDR3 bases are TGTGCCAGCAGCCGCGGGGGGGATCAGCCC. It yields the protein CASSRGGDQP. The CDR3 in its entirety is CASSRGGDQPQHF.